Below, one T cell receptor beta chain is given with its context. Its antigen remains unknown. The same CDR3 is also encoded by other DNA sequences in this sample. This CDR3 region has 15 residues. Germline CDR1 and CDR2: SGHRS and YFSETQ. Trimming left V 0 bases short and J 5 bases short, with 12 bases between. The data were obtained in a study of shared clonotypes between healthy human individuals. Study-level findings and limits: Rarefaction analysis demonstrated incomplete sorted-subset sequencing notwithstanding large depth. Naive CD4 clonotypes overlapped across several donors at approximately 5.5%.

Healthy and HIV-negative, the adult donors had no recent acute infections or vaccinations. Method: immunoSEQ multiplex PCR; TCRdb's copy keeps in-frame clones and lacks some. The sample shows 900,000 to 1,200,000 clones, more than 75% of them seen only once. The V call is TRBV5-1, the J call TRBJ1-5, with D possibly being TRBD1 (5 bases). The clonotype comes from a man between 18 and 29 years old in good health. Some clones in this sample may be carry-over from other donors' samples. The specimen was memory CD4+ T cells from PBMCs. Subset described: CD45RA-negative fraction. The CDR3 sequence: CASSLAGGRDQPQHF. The DNA for the CDR3 is TGCGCCAGCAGCTTGGCCGGGGGAAGAGATCAGCCCCAGCATTTT. Full variable domain (remainder filled in from reference TRBV5-1 and TRBJ1-5): KAGVTQTPRYLIKTRGQQVTLSCSPISGHRSVSWYQQTPGQGLQFLFEYFSETQRNKGNFPGRFSGRQFSNSRSEMNVSTLELGDSALYLCASSLAGGRDQPQHFGDGTRLSIL.